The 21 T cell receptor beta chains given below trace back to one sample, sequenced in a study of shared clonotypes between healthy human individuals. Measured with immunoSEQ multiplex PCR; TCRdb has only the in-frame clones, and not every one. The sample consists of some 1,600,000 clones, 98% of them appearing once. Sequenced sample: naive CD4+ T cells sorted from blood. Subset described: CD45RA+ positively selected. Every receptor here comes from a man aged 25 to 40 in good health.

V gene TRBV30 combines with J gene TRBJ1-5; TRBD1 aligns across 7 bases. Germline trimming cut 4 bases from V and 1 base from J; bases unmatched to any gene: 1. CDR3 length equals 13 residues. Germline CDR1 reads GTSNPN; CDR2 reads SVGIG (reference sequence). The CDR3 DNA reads TGTGCCTGGAAAGGGGGCAGCAATCAGCCCCAGCATTTT. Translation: CAWKGGSNQPQHF. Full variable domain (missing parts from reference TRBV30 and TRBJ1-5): SQTIHQWPATLVQPVGSPLSLECTVEGTSNPNLYWYRQAAGRGLQLLFYSVGIGQISSEVPQNLSASRPQDRQFILSSKKLLLSDSGFYLCAWKGGSNQPQHFGDGTRLSIL.

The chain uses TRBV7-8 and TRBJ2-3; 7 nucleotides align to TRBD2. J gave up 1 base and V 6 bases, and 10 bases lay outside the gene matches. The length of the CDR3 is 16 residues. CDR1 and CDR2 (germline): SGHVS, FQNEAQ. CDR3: CASREGGRFRTDTQYF. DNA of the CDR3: TGTGCCAGCAGGGAGGGAGGGAGGTTCCGCACAGATACGCAGTATTTT. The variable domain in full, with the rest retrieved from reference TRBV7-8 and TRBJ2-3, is GAGVSQSPRYKVAKRGQDVALRCDPISGHVSLFWYQQALGQGPEFLTYFQNEAQLDKSGLPSDRFFAERPEGSVSTLKIQRTQQEDSAVYLCASREGGRFRTDTQYFGPGTRLTVL.

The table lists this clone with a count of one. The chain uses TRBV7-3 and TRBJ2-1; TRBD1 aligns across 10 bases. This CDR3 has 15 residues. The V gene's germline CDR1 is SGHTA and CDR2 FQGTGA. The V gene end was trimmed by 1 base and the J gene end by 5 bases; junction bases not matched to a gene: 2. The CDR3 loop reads CASSLRQGANNEQFF. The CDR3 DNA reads TGTGCCAGCAGCTTAAGACAGGGGGCTAACAATGAGCAGTTCTTC.

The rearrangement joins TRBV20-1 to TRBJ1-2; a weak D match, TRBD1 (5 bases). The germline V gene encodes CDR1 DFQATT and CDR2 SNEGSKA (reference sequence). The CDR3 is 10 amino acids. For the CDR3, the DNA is TGCAGCGGGGCGCGAGATGGCTACACCTTC. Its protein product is CSGARDGYTF.

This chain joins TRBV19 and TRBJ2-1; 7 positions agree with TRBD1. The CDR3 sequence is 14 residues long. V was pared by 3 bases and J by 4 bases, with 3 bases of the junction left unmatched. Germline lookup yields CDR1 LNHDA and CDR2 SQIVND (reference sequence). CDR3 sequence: CASSMGTVYNEQFF. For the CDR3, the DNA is TGTGCCAGTAGTATGGGGACAGTATACAATGAGCAGTTCTTC.

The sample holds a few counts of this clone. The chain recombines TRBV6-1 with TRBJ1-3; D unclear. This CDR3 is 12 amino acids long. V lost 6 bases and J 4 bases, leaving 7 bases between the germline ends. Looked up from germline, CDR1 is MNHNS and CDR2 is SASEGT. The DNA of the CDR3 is TGTGCCAGCAGCCGCGGAGGAAACACCATATATTTT. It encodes CASSRGGNTIYF.

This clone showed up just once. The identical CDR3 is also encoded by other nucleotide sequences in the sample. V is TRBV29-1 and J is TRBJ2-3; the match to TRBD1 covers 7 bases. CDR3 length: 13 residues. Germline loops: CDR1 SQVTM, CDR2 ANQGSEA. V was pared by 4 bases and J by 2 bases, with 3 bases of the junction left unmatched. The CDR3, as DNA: TGCAGCGTTGCTGGGACAGTCACAGATACGCAGTATTTT. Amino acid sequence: CSVAGTVTDTQYF.

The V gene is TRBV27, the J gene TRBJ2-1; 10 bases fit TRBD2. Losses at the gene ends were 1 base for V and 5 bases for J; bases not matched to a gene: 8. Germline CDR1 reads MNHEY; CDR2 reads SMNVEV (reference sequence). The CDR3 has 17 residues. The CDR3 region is CASSLFALAGEDNEQFF. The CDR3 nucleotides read TGTGCCAGCAGTTTATTCGCCCTAGCGGGAGAGGACAATGAGCAGTTCTTC.

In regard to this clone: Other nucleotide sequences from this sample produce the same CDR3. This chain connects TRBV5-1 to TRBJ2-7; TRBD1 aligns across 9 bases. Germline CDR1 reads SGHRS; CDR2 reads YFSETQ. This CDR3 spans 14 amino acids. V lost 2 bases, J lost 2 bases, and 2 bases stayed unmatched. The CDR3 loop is CASSLGTGTYEQYF. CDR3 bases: TGCGCCAGCAGCTTAGGGACAGGGACCTACGAGCAGTACTTC.

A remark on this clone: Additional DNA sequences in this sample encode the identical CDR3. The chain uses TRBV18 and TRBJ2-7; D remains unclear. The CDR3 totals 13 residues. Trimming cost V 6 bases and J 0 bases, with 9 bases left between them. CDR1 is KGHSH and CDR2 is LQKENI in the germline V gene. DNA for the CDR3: TGTGCCAGCTCCCCCGGTAGCTCCTACGAGCAGTACTTC. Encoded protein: CASSPGSSYEQYF.

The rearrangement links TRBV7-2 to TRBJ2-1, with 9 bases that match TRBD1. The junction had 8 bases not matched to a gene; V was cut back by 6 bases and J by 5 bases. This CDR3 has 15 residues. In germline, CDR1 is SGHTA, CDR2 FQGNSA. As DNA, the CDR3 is TGTGCCAGCAGGTCGAACAGGGGGCCGGACAATGAGCAGTTCTTC. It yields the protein CASRSNRGPDNEQFF.

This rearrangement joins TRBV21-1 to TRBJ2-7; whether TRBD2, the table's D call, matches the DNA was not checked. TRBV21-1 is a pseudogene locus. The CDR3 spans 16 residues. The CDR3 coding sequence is TGTGCCAGCAGCCACCAGGACTGCCCTGAATGCTCCGAGCAGTACTTC. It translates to CASSHQDCPECSEQYF.

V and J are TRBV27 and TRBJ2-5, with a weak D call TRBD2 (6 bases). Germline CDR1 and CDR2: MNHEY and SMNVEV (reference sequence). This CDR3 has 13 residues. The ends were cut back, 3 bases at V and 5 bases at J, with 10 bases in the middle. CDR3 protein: CASSFLSGETQYF. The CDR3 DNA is TGTGCCAGCAGTTTTCTCAGCGGGGAGACCCAGTACTTC.

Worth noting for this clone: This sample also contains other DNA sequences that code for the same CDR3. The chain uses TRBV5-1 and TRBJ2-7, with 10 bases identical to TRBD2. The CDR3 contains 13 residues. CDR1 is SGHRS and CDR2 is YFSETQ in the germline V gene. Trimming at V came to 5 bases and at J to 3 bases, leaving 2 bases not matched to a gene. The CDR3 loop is CASRSSGSYEQYF. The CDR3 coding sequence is TGCGCCAGCAGGTCTAGCGGGAGCTACGAGCAGTACTTC.

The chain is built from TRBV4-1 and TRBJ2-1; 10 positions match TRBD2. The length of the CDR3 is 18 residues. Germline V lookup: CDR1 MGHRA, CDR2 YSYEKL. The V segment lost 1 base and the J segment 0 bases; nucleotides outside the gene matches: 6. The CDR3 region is CASSQGPSSGSSYNEQFF. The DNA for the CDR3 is TGCGCCAGCAGCCAAGGGCCCTCTAGCGGGAGCTCCTACAATGAGCAGTTCTTC.

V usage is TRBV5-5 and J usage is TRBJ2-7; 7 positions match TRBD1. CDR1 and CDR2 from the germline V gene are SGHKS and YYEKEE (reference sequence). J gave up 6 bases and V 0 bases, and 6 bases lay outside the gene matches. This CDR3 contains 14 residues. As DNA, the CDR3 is TGTGCCAGCAGCTTGGGACAGGGCCGCGGCGAGCAGTACTTC. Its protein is CASSLGQGRGEQYF.

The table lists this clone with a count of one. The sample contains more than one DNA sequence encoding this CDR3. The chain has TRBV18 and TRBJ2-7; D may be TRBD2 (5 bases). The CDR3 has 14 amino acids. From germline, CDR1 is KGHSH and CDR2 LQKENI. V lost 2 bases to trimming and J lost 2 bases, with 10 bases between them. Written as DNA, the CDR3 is TGTGCCAGCTCACCAGGAGGTCTCCCCTACGAGCAGTACTTC. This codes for CASSPGGLPYEQYF.

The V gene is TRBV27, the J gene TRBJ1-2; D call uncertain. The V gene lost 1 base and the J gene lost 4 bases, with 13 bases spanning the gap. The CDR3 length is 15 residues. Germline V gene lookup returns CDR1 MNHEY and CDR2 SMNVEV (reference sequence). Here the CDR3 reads CASSLYHPGGYGYTF. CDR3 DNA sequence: TGTGCCAGCAGTTTATACCACCCGGGCGGCTATGGCTACACCTTC.

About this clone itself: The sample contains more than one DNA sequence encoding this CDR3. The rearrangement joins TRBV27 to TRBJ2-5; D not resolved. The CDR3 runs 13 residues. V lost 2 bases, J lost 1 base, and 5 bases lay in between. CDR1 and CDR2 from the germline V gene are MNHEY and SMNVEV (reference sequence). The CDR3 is CASSLGSQETQYF. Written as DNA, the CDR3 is TGTGCCAGCAGTTTAGGTTCCCAAGAGACCCAGTACTTC.

The CDR3 sequence: CASSPRTVAEQYF. As DNA, the CDR3 is TGTGCCAGCAGCCCTCGGACAGTAGCCGAGCAGTACTTC. The gene calls are TRBV7-8 and TRBJ2-7, with D tentatively TRBD1 (6 bases). The V end lost 5 bases, the J end lost 6 bases, and 14 bases lay between the germline ends. Germline values: CDR1 SGHVS, CDR2 FQNEAQ. The CDR3 consists of 13 residues.

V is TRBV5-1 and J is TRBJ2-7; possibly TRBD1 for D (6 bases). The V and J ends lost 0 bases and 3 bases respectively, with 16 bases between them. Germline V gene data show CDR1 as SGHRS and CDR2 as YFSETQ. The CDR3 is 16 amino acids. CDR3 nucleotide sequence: TGCGCCAGCAGCTTGGCCCCCGGGACACCCAACTACGAGCAGTACTTC. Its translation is CASSLAPGTPNYEQYF.